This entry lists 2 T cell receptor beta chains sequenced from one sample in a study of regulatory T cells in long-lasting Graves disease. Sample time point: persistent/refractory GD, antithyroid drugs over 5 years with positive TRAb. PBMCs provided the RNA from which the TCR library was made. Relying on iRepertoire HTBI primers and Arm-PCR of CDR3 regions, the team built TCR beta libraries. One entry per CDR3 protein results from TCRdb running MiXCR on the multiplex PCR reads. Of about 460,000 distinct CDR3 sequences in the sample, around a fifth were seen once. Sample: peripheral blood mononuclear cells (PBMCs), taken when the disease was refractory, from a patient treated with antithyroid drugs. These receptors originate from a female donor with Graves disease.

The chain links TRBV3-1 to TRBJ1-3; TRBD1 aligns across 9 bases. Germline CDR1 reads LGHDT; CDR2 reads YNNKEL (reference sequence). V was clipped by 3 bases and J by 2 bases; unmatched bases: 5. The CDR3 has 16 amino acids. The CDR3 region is CASSHYGTGTGNTIYF. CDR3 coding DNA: TGTGCCAGCAGCCACTACGGGACAGGGACTGGAAACACCATATATTTT.

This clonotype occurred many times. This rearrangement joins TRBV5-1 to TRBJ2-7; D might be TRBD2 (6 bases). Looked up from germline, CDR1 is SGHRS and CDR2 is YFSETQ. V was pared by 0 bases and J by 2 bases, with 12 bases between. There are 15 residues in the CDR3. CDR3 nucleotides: TGCGCCAGCAGCTTGGCCGGGGGACCAACCTACGAGCAGTACTTC. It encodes CASSLAGGPTYEQYF.